One sample yielded the 21 T cell receptor beta chains listed below, sequenced in a study of shared clonotypes between healthy human individuals. In the naive CD8 group, cells lacked CD45RO and were positively selected for CCR7, so terminally differentiated effector memory CD45RA+ cells were left out. Repertoires were generated with immunoSEQ multiplex PCR, while TCRdb's copy carries only in-frame clones and drops some. The table shows approximately 2,200,000 clones, with approximately 94% occurring only once. Sequencing was performed on naive CD8+ T cells from PBMCs. These receptors were taken from a man aged 18 to 29 in good health. Some clones in this sample may be carry-over from other donors' samples.

CDR3 DNA sequence: TGTGCCAGCGTCTCGTCGGGAGAAAACGAGCAGTACTTC. Translated, it gives CASVSSGENEQYF. The gene calls are TRBV11-2 and TRBJ2-7, with D perhaps matching TRBD2 (6 bases). Germline CDR1 and CDR2: SGHAT and FQNNGV. CDR3 size: 13 residues. Deletions cut 8 bases from V and 5 bases from J, with 16 bases between.

The chain uses TRBV5-6 and TRBJ2-1; D not certain. Germline V CDR1 and CDR2: SGHDT, YYEEEE. Trimming removed 4 bases at V and 7 bases at J, with 12 bases between. The CDR3 runs to 13 residues. Here the CDR3 reads CASSPRAMNEQFF. The CDR3 DNA sequence: TGTGCCAGCAGCCCCCGTGCGATGAATGAGCAGTTCTTC. The variable domain in full, completed from reference TRBV5-6 and TRBJ2-1, reads DAGVTQSPTHLIKTRGQQVTLRCSPKSGHDTVSWYQQALGQGPQFIFQYYEEEERQRGNFPDRFSGHQFPNYSSELNVNALLLGDSALYLCASSPRAMNEQFFGPGTRLTVL.

The V gene is TRBV29-1, the J gene TRBJ2-1; D not resolved. Germline V gene data show CDR1 as SQVTM and CDR2 as ANQGSEA. This CDR3 is built from 12 residues. Trimming left V 2 bases short and J 15 bases short, with 17 bases between. CDR3 loop: CSVESPDVFMFF. The CDR3 bases are TGCAGCGTTGAATCCCCCGACGTATTTATGTTCTTC.

V is TRBV5-6 and J is TRBJ1-1; TRBD1 aligns across 8 bases. V shed 1 base and J 8 bases; nucleotides not matched to a gene: 7. There are 14 residues in the CDR3. Per the germline V gene, CDR1 is SGHDT and CDR2 is YYEEEE. The CDR3 here is CASSLPGGAEEAFF. Written as DNA, the CDR3 is TGTGCCAGCAGCTTGCCAGGGGGCGCAGAAGAAGCTTTCTTT. The full variable domain, with the rest looked up from reference TRBV5-6 and TRBJ1-1, is DAGVTQSPTHLIKTRGQQVTLRCSPKSGHDTVSWYQQALGQGPQFIFQYYEEEERQRGNFPDRFSGHQFPNYSSELNVNALLLGDSALYLCASSLPGGAEEAFFGQGTRLTVV.

V and J are TRBV18 and TRBJ1-1; D perhaps matches TRBD1 (5 bases). V lost 6 bases, J lost 0 bases, and 14 bases lay in between. This CDR3 has 15 residues. Germline V gives CDR1 KGHSH, CDR2 LQKENI. The CDR3 sequence: CASSRVAGMNTEAFF. CDR3 bases: TGTGCCAGCTCCAGGGTGGCAGGGATGAACACTGAAGCTTTCTTT.

The V gene is TRBV7-2, the J gene TRBJ1-2; a weak D match, TRBD1 (5 bases). The CDR3 has 16 residues. Trimming pared 7 bases from V and 3 bases from J, leaving 21 bases between. Per the germline V gene, CDR1 is SGHTA and CDR2 is FQGNSA. CDR3 nucleotide sequence: TGTGCCAGCATCGCCGAGCAACAGGCATTTTACTATGGCTACACCTTC. This translates into CASIAEQQAFYYGYTF.

The chain couples TRBV28 to TRBJ2-7, with D uncertain. Germline V gene lookup returns CDR1 MDHEN and CDR2 SYDVKM. This CDR3 is 17 amino acids long. V was cut by 5 bases and J by 2 bases, with 22 bases left in between. For the CDR3, the DNA is TGTGCCAGCAGTCTAAACCCCCGTCATCGGCCTCCCTACGAGCAGTACTTC. Protein sequence: CASSLNPRHRPPYEQYF.

Notes on this clone: Other DNA sequences in this specimen translate into the identical CDR3. The J gene is TRBJ1-1, the V gene TRBV18; D not certain. The CDR3 extends over 15 amino acids. Trimming took off 0 bases at V and 0 bases at J, with 8 bases between the two ends. Germline V gene data show CDR1 as KGHSH and CDR2 as LQKENI. The CDR3 sequence is CASSPPGGLNTEAFF. CDR3 sequence (DNA): TGTGCCAGCTCACCACCGGGAGGCCTGAACACTGAAGCTTTCTTT.

V and J are TRBV9 and TRBJ1-2; D remains unclear. Between the trimmed V and J ends, which lost 0 bases and 7 bases, there was a span of 10 bases. The germline gives CDR1 SGDLS, CDR2 YYNGEE. The CDR3 totals 13 residues. This CDR3 reads CASSVVSAAGYTF. The CDR3 DNA reads as TGTGCCAGCAGCGTAGTTTCTGCGGCTGGCTACACCTTC.

V is TRBV9 and J is TRBJ2-7; TRBD1 agrees at 9 bases. Trimming removed 4 bases from V and 5 bases from J; junction bases left unmatched: 16. Per germline, CDR1 SGDLS and CDR2 YYNGEE. This CDR3 has 17 amino acids. The CDR3 region has the DNA TGTGCCAGCAGCCCTTCGACAGGGGGTGGTTTCCAGAACGAGCAGTACTTC. Its translation: CASSPSTGGGFQNEQYF.

The chain is built from TRBV7-2 and TRBJ2-3; the match to TRBD2 covers 14 bases. Germline loops: CDR1 SGHTA, CDR2 FQGNSA. Trimming at V came to 5 bases and at J to 4 bases, leaving 8 bases not matched to a gene. There are 17 residues in the CDR3. The CDR3 reads CASSPGTSGSGADTQYF. The DNA of the CDR3 is TGTGCCAGCAGCCCCGGGACTAGCGGGAGCGGTGCAGATACGCAGTATTTT.

In the case of this clone: The same CDR3 is also encoded by other DNA sequences in this sample. This rearrangement joins TRBV4-1 to TRBJ2-7; D unresolved. Germline V gene sequence: CDR1 MGHRA, CDR2 YSYEKL. The CDR3 spans 15 residues. Trimming shortened V by 0 bases and J by 0 bases, and 9 bases separated the two germline ends. The DNA for the CDR3 is TGCGCCAGCAGCCAAGATTCCCCTAGCTCCTACGAGCAGTACTTC. Amino acids: CASSQDSPSSYEQYF.

The chain uses TRBV28 and TRBJ1-5; maybe TRBD1 (5 bases). Germline-derived CDR1 and CDR2 are MDHEN and SYDVKM. CDR3 size: 15 residues. Between the trimmed V and J ends, which lost 4 bases and 7 bases, there was a span of 17 bases. The CDR3 DNA is TGTGCCAGCAGTTGGAGCCTAGGGCGGGGGCAGCCCCAGCATTTT. Encoded protein: CASSWSLGRGQPQHF.

The J gene is TRBJ1-5, the V gene TRBV6-7; possibly TRBD1 for D (5 bases). TRBV6-7 is marked as an open reading frame, function uncertain. Trimming left V 4 bases short and J 0 bases short, with 10 bases between. CDR3 length: 15 amino acids. This chain's CDR3 is CASSSWTHSNQPQHF. The CDR3 DNA follows: TGTGCCAGCAGTTCCTGGACACATAGCAATCAGCCCCAGCATTTT.

The chain employs TRBV28 and TRBJ1-2, with TRBD1 as a possible D gene (6 bases). Trimming left V 5 bases short and J 4 bases short, with 17 bases between. This CDR3 spans 15 amino acids. Germline CDR1 MDHEN, CDR2 SYDVKM. The CDR3: CASSPDRNLVYGYTF. As DNA, the CDR3 is TGTGCCAGCAGTCCGGACAGAAACCTTGTCTATGGCTACACCTTC.

The chain employs TRBV5-1 and TRBJ1-2; D uncertain. Germline values: CDR1 SGHRS, CDR2 YFSETQ. V lost 0 bases to trimming and J lost 8 bases, with 11 bases between them. The CDR3 has 13 residues. CDR3 sequence reads: CASSLEQSHGYTF. The CDR3 DNA sequence: TGCGCCAGCAGCTTGGAACAGTCGCACGGCTACACCTTC.

In the case of this clone: In the same sample, other DNA sequences code for this CDR3. V usage is TRBV28 and J usage is TRBJ1-1, with D perhaps TRBD1 (6 bases). Germline CDR1 MDHEN, CDR2 SYDVKM. This CDR3 is 13 amino acids long. Trimming took 3 bases from V and 2 from J, leaving 7 bases between them. CDR3 DNA: TGTGCCAGCAGTTTGGGGGCAAACACTGAAGCTTTCTTT. Amino acids: CASSLGANTEAFF.

The rearrangement links TRBV4-3 to TRBJ2-7; 11 bases fit TRBD1. The germline V gene has CDR1 LGHNA and CDR2 YSLEER. The CDR3 runs 15 residues. V was pared by 4 bases and J by 4 bases, with 6 bases of the junction left unmatched. CDR3 loop: CASSLRGTGGYEQYF. CDR3 DNA sequence: TGCGCCAGCAGCCTCCGAGGGACAGGGGGATACGAGCAGTACTTC.

The genes are TRBV6-1 and TRBJ2-7, with 10 bases matching TRBD1. The germline gives CDR1 MNHNS, CDR2 SASEGT. CDR3 length: 15 amino acids. V shed 4 bases and J 3 bases; nucleotides not matched to a gene: 6. The CDR3 loop is CASSGGQGQGYEQYF. CDR3 bases: TGTGCCAGCAGTGGGGGACAGGGGCAGGGCTACGAGCAGTACTTC.

The chain has TRBV19 and TRBJ2-1; D is unresolved. The V and J ends lost 5 bases and 2 bases respectively, with 1 base between them. This CDR3 has 11 amino acids. Germline CDR1 is LNHDA and CDR2 is SQIVND (reference sequence). The CDR3 protein is CASSPYNEQFF. CDR3 coding DNA: TGTGCCAGTAGTCCCTACAATGAGCAGTTCTTC.

The genes are TRBV10-2 and TRBJ2-3, with TRBD1 as a possible D gene (6 bases). The germline V gene has CDR1 WSHSY and CDR2 SAAADI. The length of the CDR3 is 14 residues. V lost 6 bases to trimming and J lost 0 bases, with 10 bases between them. This chain's CDR3 is CASRRGTSTDTQYF. The CDR3 DNA reads as TGCGCCAGCAGGAGGGGGACCAGCACAGATACGCAGTATTTT.